The 31 T cell receptor beta chains below all came from one sample that was sequenced in a study of blood T cell repertoires in COVID-19 (dated by TCRdb to between 2020 and 2021). The receptor library was made with the immunoSEQ multiplex PCR assay. TCRdb took over this immuneACCESS table, retaining in-frame rearrangements with V and J assigned. Such tables are incomplete; in checked studies, under half of the missing clones stem from an unresolved V gene, and the remainder is unexplained. The sample records a few hundred thousand clones, 86% of which are singletons. The ten biggest clones cover about 3.5% of the sample. The sample was peripheral blood. These receptor sequences come from a man younger than 30 with active or convalescent COVID-19.

The gene calls are TRBV29-1 and TRBJ1-1; no definite D call. This CDR3 contains 10 residues. Germline loops: CDR1 SQVTM, CDR2 ANQGSEA. V lost 4 bases, J lost 10 bases, and 10 bases lay in between. CDR3 coding DNA: TGCAGCGTTGTAGAGGTCGGAGCTTTCTTT. Its protein is CSVVEVGAFF.

The chain joins TRBV5-1 to TRBJ2-7, with D maybe TRBD1 (6 bases). The length of the CDR3 is 12 residues. The V end was cut by 2 bases, the J end by 7 bases, with 10 bases between. The germline gives CDR1 SGHRS, CDR2 YFSETQ. For the CDR3, the DNA is TGCGCCAGCAGCTTACAGGGCCGAGAGCAGTACTTC. Protein product: CASSLQGREQYF.

This chain links TRBV27 with TRBJ2-3; 7 nucleotides align to TRBD2. The CDR3 contains 14 residues. Germline V gives CDR1 MNHEY, CDR2 SMNVEV (reference sequence). V dropped 8 bases and J dropped 2; count of bases not matched to a gene: 7. CDR3 protein: CASRVGGITDTQYF. In nucleotides, the CDR3 is TGTGCCAGCCGGGTCGGGGGGATCACAGATACGCAGTATTTT.

The V call is TRBV27, the J call TRBJ1-6, with TRBD1 matching 7 bases. Per germline, CDR1 MNHEY and CDR2 SMNVEV (reference sequence). There are 18 residues in the CDR3. V shed 2 bases and J 10 bases; nucleotides not matched to a gene: 17. The CDR3 nucleotides are TGTGCCAGCAGTTTACGCCCCACCGACAGGGTAACCTTCTCACCCCTCCACTTT. Protein: CASSLRPTDRVTFSPLHF.

V and J are TRBV21-1 and TRBJ2-7; no check of the table's D call, TRBD1, against the DNA was made. TRBV21-1 is a documented pseudogene. This CDR3 has 14 residues. The CDR3 nucleotides read TGTGCCAGCAGCTCACCGGGACAGGACTACGAGCAGTACTTC. This sequence encodes CASSSPGQDYEQYF.

The chain has TRBV18 and TRBJ1-3, with 8 bases aligning to TRBD1. Trimming removed 1 base from V and 3 bases from J; junction bases left unmatched: 5. Germline CDR1 and CDR2: KGHSH and LQKENI. The CDR3 runs 16 residues. CDR3 sequence: CASSPRSGGIGNTIYF. In DNA, the CDR3 is TGTGCCAGCTCACCACGGTCAGGGGGCATTGGAAACACCATATATTTT. Filled out from reference TRBV18 and TRBJ1-3, the complete variable domain reads NAGVMQNPRHLVRRRGQEARLRCSPMKGHSHVYWYRQLPEEGLKFMVYLQKENIIDESGMPKERFSAEFPKEGPSILRIQQVVRGDSAAYFCASSPRSGGIGNTIYFGEGSWLTVV.

This clone was detected once. The J gene is TRBJ1-1, the V gene TRBV2; no clear D gene. The V end was cut by 4 bases, the J end by 4 bases, with 7 bases between. Germline assignment: CDR1 SNHLY and CDR2 FYNNEI. This CDR3 has 12 amino acids. This chain's CDR3 is CASSAYVTEAFF. The CDR3, as DNA: TGTGCCAGCAGTGCCTACGTCACTGAAGCTTTCTTT.

The J gene is TRBJ1-1, the V gene TRBV7-2; 7 positions agree with TRBD1. The CDR3 spans 13 residues. CDR1 is SGHTA and CDR2 is FQGNSA in the germline V gene. V gave up 4 bases and J gave up 7 bases; unmatched junction bases: 6. The CDR3 bases are TGTGCCAGCAGCTCTAGGGGGCAGGGTGAAGCTTTCTTT. This codes for CASSSRGQGEAFF.

The V and J genes are TRBV10-3 and TRBJ2-3; possible D gene TRBD2, 6 bases. The CDR3 covers 13 residues. V was clipped by 6 bases and J by 4 bases, with 11 bases between them. Germline loops: CDR1 ENHRY, CDR2 SYGVKD. The CDR3 is CAIRAGLSDTQYF. Here the CDR3 DNA reads TGTGCCATCAGGGCCGGACTATCAGATACGCAGTATTTT.

The chain recombines TRBV19 with TRBJ1-5; possible D gene TRBD1, 5 bases. The CDR3 runs to 16 residues. Per germline, CDR1 LNHDA and CDR2 SQIVND (reference sequence). The V end lost 3 bases, the J end lost 0 bases, and 12 bases lay between the germline ends. As DNA, the CDR3 is TGTGCCAGTAGTATCCTGACAGTCCATAGCAATCAGCCCCAGCATTTT. It is translated as CASSILTVHSNQPQHF.

This clone was counted a single time. The chain joins TRBV19 to TRBJ2-3, with D perhaps matching TRBD2 (6 bases). V was pared by 8 bases and J by 12 bases, with 18 bases between. The CDR3 totals 12 residues. Germline V CDR1 and CDR2: LNHDA, SQIVND (reference sequence). CDR3 in amino acids: CASAGTFGDQYF. The CDR3 bases are TGTGCCAGTGCGGGGACCTTCGGGGACCAGTATTTT.

This clone was found once. The rearrangement joins TRBV6-5 to TRBJ2-3, with D possibly being TRBD2 (5 bases). The length of the CDR3 is 14 residues. The germline V gene encodes CDR1 MNHEY and CDR2 SVGAGI. Trimming shortened V by 6 bases and J by 3 bases, and 13 bases separated the two germline ends. The CDR3 region has the DNA TGTGCCAGCAGGAGGGCAGCTCTAACAGATACGCAGTATTTT. This encodes CASRRAALTDTQYF.

The chain uses TRBV7-3 and TRBJ2-2, with TRBD1 as a possible D gene (6 bases). The CDR3 covers 14 residues. V was shortened by 0 bases and J by 7 bases, with 9 bases between the two germline ends. Germline V CDR1 and CDR2: SGHTA, FQGTGA. CDR3 region: CASSLTGAGGELFF. The CDR3 DNA is TGTGCCAGCAGCTTAACGGGGGCGGGCGGGGAGCTGTTTTTT.

This clone was recorded a few times. The J gene is TRBJ1-2, the V gene TRBV6-1; D possibly corresponds to TRBD1 (5 bases). This CDR3 region has 14 residues. CDR1 MNHNS and CDR2 SASEGT come from the germline V gene. Trimming stripped 1 base from V and 8 bases from J, with 14 bases between. CDR3 amino acids: CASSEVAQGWGYTF. As DNA, the CDR3 is TGTGCCAGCAGTGAAGTCGCGCAGGGATGGGGCTACACCTTC.

Here the CDR3 reads CASSAGVDGSTDTQYF. The CDR3 DNA reads TGCGCCAGCAGCGCGGGAGTGGACGGGAGCACAGATACGCAGTATTTT. The gene calls are TRBV5-1 and TRBJ2-3; 7 nucleotides match TRBD2. Losses at the gene ends were 4 bases for V and 0 bases for J; bases not matched to a gene: 8. The CDR3 covers 16 residues. Germline CDR1 is SGHRS and CDR2 is YFSETQ. The entire variable domain, with the rest obtained from reference TRBV5-1 and TRBJ2-3, is as follows: KAGVTQTPRYLIKTRGQQVTLSCSPISGHRSVSWYQQTPGQGLQFLFEYFSETQRNKGNFPGRFSGRQFSNSRSEMNVSTLELGDSALYLCASSAGVDGSTDTQYFGPGTRLTVL.

V and J are TRBV5-3 and TRBJ2-7, with 7 bases that match TRBD1. TRBV5-3 is placed among ORFs of uncertain function. The CDR3 is 15 amino acids. After removal of 4 bases from V and 0 bases from J, the junction contained 7 bases not matched to a gene. CDR3 in amino acids: CARSPDRASSYEQYF. The CDR3 DNA follows: TGTGCCAGAAGCCCCGACAGGGCAAGCTCCTACGAGCAGTACTTC.

The rearrangement joins TRBV6-5 to TRBJ2-5; TRBD2 matches at 8 bases. Trimming at V came to 6 bases and at J to 2 bases, leaving 8 bases not matched to a gene. In germline, CDR1 is MNHEY, CDR2 SVGAGI. The CDR3 is 15 residues long. CDR3 sequence (DNA): TGTGCCAGCAGCCCCAGCGGGGGTAAACAAGAGACCCAGTACTTC. Residues: CASSPSGGKQETQYF.

This clone was seen once. The V gene is TRBV29-1, the J gene TRBJ1-1; D uncertain. Trimming pared 7 bases from V and 3 bases from J, leaving 15 bases between. The length of the CDR3 is 13 residues. The germline CDR1 and CDR2 sequences are SQVTM and ANQGSEA. The CDR3 loop reads CSAAETLDTEAFF. CDR3 nucleotide sequence: TGCAGCGCTGCGGAGACCCTGGACACTGAAGCTTTCTTT.

The chain combines TRBV5-4 with TRBJ1-2; D is unresolved. The ends were cut back, 4 bases at V and 2 bases at J, with 9 bases in the middle. The CDR3 is 13 residues long. Looked up from germline, CDR1 is SGHNT and CDR2 is YYREEE (reference sequence). DNA for the CDR3: TGTGCCAGCAGCAGGGAGAGCAACTATGGCTACACCTTC. Translated, it gives CASSRESNYGYTF.

This clone was observed a single time. The junction does not match germline at one end; this may be a read error. The genes are TRBV24-1 and TRBJ2-7, with 10 nucleotides matching TRBD2. The CDR3 is made up of 17 amino acids. Germline V CDR1 and CDR2: KGHDR, SFDVKD. The CDR3 protein is CATSAPWLAGVSSEQYF. CDR3 sequence (DNA): TGTGCCACCAGTGCCCCTTGGCTAGCGGGAGTTTCCTCCGAGCAGTACTTC.

The chain employs TRBV19 and TRBJ2-4, with a tentative D call TRBD2 (5 bases). The CDR3 runs 16 residues. In germline, CDR1 is LNHDA, CDR2 SQIVND (reference sequence). V was shortened by 3 bases and J by 1 base, with 13 bases between the two germline ends. The CDR3 bases are TGTGCCAGTAGTATTCGGGGTCACGGGGCCAAAAACATTCAGTACTTC. Translating it yields CASSIRGHGAKNIQYF.

V gene TRBV9 combines with J gene TRBJ2-1; D is unclear. Germline values: CDR1 SGDLS, CDR2 YYNGEE. Trimming shortened V by 4 bases and J by 10 bases, and 12 bases separated the two germline ends. The CDR3 runs 12 residues. The CDR3 reads CASSTRVEEQFF. DNA for the CDR3: TGTGCCAGCAGCACCCGGGTCGAGGAGCAGTTCTTC.

The chain is built from TRBV2 and TRBJ2-7; perhaps TRBD1 as D (6 bases). Germline values: CDR1 SNHLY, CDR2 FYNNEI. Trimming took 7 bases from V and 3 from J, leaving 22 bases between them. The CDR3 contains 16 residues. In DNA form, the CDR3 reads TGTGCCAGCACTTCCACAGGGCCCGTCTTCGACTACGAGCAGTACTTC. Translating it yields CASTSTGPVFDYEQYF. Filled out from reference TRBV2 and TRBJ2-7, the complete variable domain reads EPEVTQTPSHQVTQMGQEVILRCVPISNHLYFYWYRQILGQKVEFLVSFYNNEISEKSEIFDDQFSVERPDGSNFTLKIRSTKLEDSAMYFCASTSTGPVFDYEQYFGPGTRLTVT.

This chain uses TRBV5-6 with TRBJ2-4, with D possibly TRBD1 on 6 matching bases. In germline, CDR1 is SGHDT, CDR2 YYEEEE. This CDR3 region has 14 residues. With 3 bases removed from V and 8 bases from J, the gap between germline ends came to 15 bases. The CDR3 is CASSSGTPGYIQYF. In DNA form, the CDR3 reads TGTGCCAGCAGCTCCGGGACACCGGGGTACATTCAGTACTTC.

This sequence joins TRBV18 and TRBJ1-4; 9 bases match TRBD1. CDR1 and CDR2 from the germline V gene are KGHSH and LQKENI. V lost 0 bases to trimming and J lost 8 bases; unmatched junction nucleotides: 4. CDR3 length equals 15 residues. The CDR3: CASSPPDRGGEKLFF. CDR3 nucleotides: TGTGCCAGCTCACCACCGGACAGGGGAGGAGAAAAACTGTTTTTT.

The chain combines TRBV18 with TRBJ2-3, with D possibly being TRBD2 (5 bases). The CDR3 is 14 residues long. Looked up from germline, CDR1 is KGHSH and CDR2 is LQKENI. Trimming shortened V by 0 bases and J by 1 base, and 5 bases separated the two germline ends. Written as DNA, the CDR3 is TGTGCCAGCTCACCACCGGAGGGCACAGATACGCAGTATTTT. Residues: CASSPPEGTDTQYF.

The J gene is TRBJ1-1, the V gene TRBV12-3 or TRBV12-4; unclear D gene. The CDR3 extends over 13 amino acids. The germline V and J ends were trimmed by 5 bases and 0 bases, with 7 bases remaining between them. The CDR3 nucleotides read TGTGCCAGCAGTCAGAACATGAACACTGAAGCTTTCTTT. Its translation is CASSQNMNTEAFF.

Remarks on this clone: Other DNA sequences in this specimen translate into the identical CDR3. V usage is TRBV9 and J usage is TRBJ2-7; tentative D call: TRBD1 (5 bases). Trimming left V 0 bases short and J 2 bases short, with 9 bases between. The germline gives CDR1 SGDLS, CDR2 YYNGEE. The CDR3 has 14 residues. The CDR3 here is CASSVVPDTYEQYF. The CDR3 DNA reads as TGTGCCAGCAGCGTAGTCCCGGACACCTACGAGCAGTACTTC.

As concerns this clone: Other DNA sequences from this sample encode an identical CDR3 as well. The chain links TRBV7-9 to TRBJ2-7; 7 nucleotides align to TRBD1. The V gene end was trimmed by 5 bases and the J gene end by 2 bases; junction bases not matched to a gene: 9. The CDR3 covers 15 residues. Germline CDR1 SEHNR, CDR2 FQNEAQ (reference sequence). For the CDR3, the DNA is TGTGCCAGCAGCCCCCCCGGGACAGCTCCCTACGAGCAGTACTTC. Its translation: CASSPPGTAPYEQYF.

This clone appeared once. CDR3 region: CASSQDRLIYNEQFF. Here the CDR3 DNA reads TGTGCCAGCAGCCAAGACCGACTGATCTACAATGAGCAGTTCTTC. V and J are TRBV4-2 and TRBJ2-1, with D hard to call. The CDR3 has 15 amino acids. V lost 0 bases to trimming and J lost 3 bases, with 9 bases between them. Germline CDR1 LGHNA, CDR2 YNFKEQ.

For this clone: This CDR3 is also generated by other DNA sequences in the sample. The rearrangement joins TRBV11-2 to TRBJ2-7; maybe TRBD2 (6 bases). Trimming shortened V by 7 bases and J by 0 bases, and 13 bases separated the two germline ends. The CDR3 is 14 residues long. The germline gives CDR1 SGHAT, CDR2 FQNNGV. This CDR3 is CASTLSRGSYEQYF. DNA of the CDR3: TGTGCCAGCACCCTTTCGCGGGGCTCCTACGAGCAGTACTTC.